These T cell receptor beta chains were read from a single sample in a study of blood T cell repertoires in COVID-19. Only in-frame clones appear in the TCRdb table, and some are missing; sequencing was by immunoSEQ multiplex PCR. This table has some 110,000 clones, approximately 78% appearing once. The sequenced sample consisted of peripheral blood. These receptors were collected from a man in his 70s with acute or convalescent COVID-19. Each CDR3 is given with its conserved first and last residue. The D gene is left open where the match is weak. Only some rows state a clone size, as once, few, many or a class for expanded clones.

d_call clone_size j_call v_call cdr3_nt cdr3_aa
- - TRBJ1-1 TRBV12-3/TRBV12-4 TGTGCCAGCAGTTTATACGGGAACACTGAAGCTTTCTTT CASSLYGNTEAFF
- - TRBJ2-1 TRBV5-6 TGTGCCAGCAGGTGGGCAGGGTCAGGCAATGAGCAGTTCTTC CASRWAGSGNEQFF
TRBD1 once TRBJ1-1 TRBV12-3/TRBV12-4 TGTGCCAGCAGCCTCAGGGGGGAGACTGAAGCTTTCTTT CASSLRGETEAFF
TRBD1 - TRBJ1-4 TRBV3-1/TRBV3-2 TGTGCCAGCAGCCAAAACGGACAGGGGGTCGGGTCGAGGGAAAAACTGTTTTTT CASSQNGQGVGSREKLFF
TRBD2 - TRBJ2-2 TRBV3-1/TRBV3-2 TGTGCCAGCAGCCAACTAGCGGGAGGGACCGGGGAGCTGTTTTTT CASSQLAGGTGELFF
TRBD1 few TRBJ1-2 TRBV30 TGTGCCTGGACCTCCTTCACAGGGGCCAGCTTCTATGGCTACACCTTC CAWTSFTGASFYGYTF
TRBD2 - TRBJ2-1 TRBV28 TGTGCCAACTTCCCAACGACTAGCGGGAGTCAGTTCTTC CANFPTTSGSQFF
- - TRBJ2-1 TRBV19 TGTGCCAGCGGTCCACCTTATAGCTCCTACAATGAGCAGTTCTTC CASGPPYSSYNEQFF
TRBD1 - TRBJ2-4 TRBV11-2 TGTGCCAGCAGCTTGGGTAACAGGGGGGACATTCAGTACTTC CASSLGNRGDIQYF
- - TRBJ2-7 TRBV5-1 TGCGCCAGCTCCCACTCCCGAACCTACGAGCAGTACTTC CASSHSRTYEQYF
- - TRBJ2-7 TRBV5-1 TGCGCCAGCAGCGACCAGGCTTCCTACGAGCAGTACTTC CASSDQASYEQYF
TRBD1 few TRBJ1-4 TRBV6-4 TGTGCCAGGAGTAAAGACAGGGGTGAGGAAAAACTGTTTTTT CARSKDRGEEKLFF
TRBD2 once TRBJ2-3 TRBV28 TGTGCCAGCAGTTTAACCCCGGGGAGGGCAGATACGCAGTATTTT CASSLTPGRADTQYF
- - TRBJ1-3 TRBV5-4 TGTGCCAGCAGCTTGGAACAGGGCTCTGGAAACACCATATATTTT CASSLEQGSGNTIYF
- - TRBJ1-6 TRBV7-9 TGTGCCAGCACCCCCGGGAAGGCTAACTCTGGTAATTCACCCCTCCACTTT CASTPGKANSGNSPLHF
- - TRBJ2-6 TRBV7-2 TGTGCCAGCAGCGGGAGGATCCTCTCTGGGGCCAACGTCCTGACTTTC CASSGRILSGANVLTF
- - TRBJ1-3 TRBV9 TGTGCCAGCAGCATTGGGGACACCAATGGAAACACCATATATTTT CASSIGDTNGNTIYF
- - TRBJ1-3 TRBV7-9 TGTGCCAGCAGCTTAGCGCAATTCAGAAACTCTGGAAACACCATATATTTT CASSLAQFRNSGNTIYF
- once TRBJ2-7 TRBV18 TGTGCCAGCTCACCGGACCGGGGTTTTTACGAGCAGTACTTC CASSPDRGFYEQYF
- - TRBJ2-3 TRBV6-5 TGTGCCACTAGGCCGCCGGGACGAGGGGGATATACGCAGTATTTT CATRPPGRGGYTQYF
TRBD1 - TRBJ1-1 TRBV5-8 TGTGCCAGCAGCTTGCGAGGGCAGGGGGTCACTGAAGCTTTCTTT CASSLRGQGVTEAFF
TRBD1 - TRBJ1-4 TRBV6-5 TGTGCCATAAAGGACAGGTCGAATGAAAAACTGTTTTTT CAIKDRSNEKLFF
- - TRBJ1-1 TRBV4-2 TGTGCCAGCAGCCAAGACAGGGGCGCGGGCACTGAAGCTTTCTTT CASSQDRGAGTEAFF
TRBD1 - TRBJ2-5 TRBV28 TGTGCCACCACCGGGACAGGGTGGGAGACCCAGTACTTC CATTGTGWETQYF
- - TRBJ2-7 TRBV20-1 TGCAGTGCTAGATCATACGAGCAGTACTTC CSARSYEQYF
TRBD1 few TRBJ1-5 TRBV11-3 TGTGCCAGCAGGCTCGAAGGACAGGTTAACAATAGCAATCAGCCCCAGCATTTT CASRLEGQVNNSNQPQHF
TRBD2 - TRBJ2-5 TRBV5-1 TGCGCCAGCAGCTTTACCGGGACTAGCGATGAGACCCAGTACTTC CASSFTGTSDETQYF
- - TRBJ2-1 TRBV6-5 TGTGCCAGCAGTTACGGACTGCCCCAATCCTACAATGAGCAGTTCTTC CASSYGLPQSYNEQFF
TRBD1 - TRBJ2-7 TRBV18 TGTGCCAGCTCACGAGACAGGGACGAGCAGTACTTC CASSRDRDEQYF
- - TRBJ1-6 TRBV4-2 TGTGCCAGCAGCCAAGATTGGAGGTCCCTGCTATCACCCCTCCACTTT CASSQDWRSLLSPLHF
TRBD2 - TRBJ2-3 TRBV14 TGTGCCAGCAGCCACAGCGGGACCCGGCCCCGCACAGATACGCAGTATTTT CASSHSGTRPRTDTQYF
TRBD1 - TRBJ2-1 TRBV11-2 TGTGCCAGCAGCTTCTCCCCCTCTCGGACAGGTAGGGCCTACAATGAGCAGTTCTTC CASSFSPSRTGRAYNEQFF
TRBD1 once TRBJ2-2 TRBV3-1/TRBV3-2 TGTGCCACCAGACAGGGGGCGAACACCGGGGAGCTGTTTTTT CATRQGANTGELFF
TRBD2 - TRBJ2-3 TRBV9 TGTGCCAGCAGCCAGGCTAGCGGGAGGACAGATACGCAGTATTTT CASSQASGRTDTQYF
- - TRBJ2-1 TRBV5-1 TGCGCCAGCAGCCCCAGTAGCCTCTCAGGGGTAAATGAGCAGTTCTTC CASSPSSLSGVNEQFF
- - TRBJ2-2 TRBV19 TGTGCCAGTACACCGGACAGATACACCGGGGAGCTGTTTTTT CASTPDRYTGELFF
- - TRBJ1-1 TRBV6-5 TGTGCCAGCAGTTACGGTATGCTAAAGAACACTGAAGCTTTCTTT CASSYGMLKNTEAFF
TRBD2 - TRBJ2-7 TRBV5-8 TGTGCCAGCAGCTTTCCGGGACTAGGCGGATACGAGCAGTACTTC CASSFPGLGGYEQYF
- few TRBJ1-2 TRBV19 TGTGCCAGTAGTATCGGTAACAACTATGGCTACACCTTC CASSIGNNYGYTF
- - TRBJ2-7 TRBV10-3 TGTGCCATCAGTGAGGGACAGGGGTGGGTAGCGGGGGGCCCGGTGGTCTACGAGCAGTACTTC CAISEGQGWVAGGPVVYEQYF
TRBD2 - TRBJ2-3 TRBV30 TGTGCCTGGAGTGCTAGCGGGGGATCAGATACGCAGTATTTT CAWSASGGSDTQYF
- - TRBJ2-2 TRBV18 TGTGCCAGCTCACCCGTACAGGGTTCCCTCTCCGGGGAGCTGTTTTTT CASSPVQGSLSGELFF
- - TRBJ1-4 TRBV3-1/TRBV3-2 TGTGCCAGCTCGGAGGGATCGGGGAGGGCTAATGAAAAACTGTTTTTT CASSEGSGRANEKLFF
TRBD1 many TRBJ1-6 TRBV28 TGTGCCAGCCTAAAGACAGGGGGTAATTCACCCCTCCACTTT CASLKTGGNSPLHF
TRBD2 - TRBJ2-2 TRBV27 TGTGCCAGCAGGGGACTAGCGGGAGATTTGGAGACCGGGGAGCTGTTTTTT CASRGLAGDLETGELFF